This TCR beta chain was identified in a study of low-dose radiotherapy and immunotherapy resistance in tumors (dated by TCRdb to 2021 to 2024). Looking at the study overall: In Cohort 1, 0.5 Gy per fraction was delivered every 2 weeks, and a total PTV dose of 6.5 Gy was prescribed. Cyclophosphamide 200 mg/m2 was given intravenously every two weeks, one day before each radiation and immunotherapy administration. Starting on cycle 1 day 1, patients took 300 mg of aspirin by mouth once daily for four cycles. Randomization of trial participants into treatment groups was not performed. For Cohort 2, the dose was 1 Gy per fraction given every two weeks, adding up to 13 Gy in total across 26 weeks. Patients were given nivolumab as a 240 mg flat dose every two weeks and ipilimumab at 1 mg/kg every six weeks, with both drugs delivered intravenously. Eight patients were included in the translational analysis, namely three from the first dose cohort plus the first five from the second dose cohort.

Reading from cysteine to phenylalanine, the CDR3 counts 15 amino acids. Only the CDR3 DNA is retained, 45 bases long and in frame from the first base. V is cut back by 6 bases and J by 0 bases, with 6 bases in the junction unmatched. From the germline V gene, CDR1 is MDHEN and CDR2 is SYDVKM. In the paper's terms, the time point label means: before trial treatment. The donors took part in RACIN, a single-arm, phase I, dose-escalation trial that combined nivolumab, ipilimumab, aspirin, low-dose cyclophosphamide and low-dose radiotherapy. Eligible patients had advanced, TIL-negative solid tumors. This clonotype occurred many times. The clone's antigen remains unknown. Base quality data are lacking; no much larger clone is found one base away. TCRdb names Illumina HiSeq 2500 as the instrument used. Superscript III and a set of TRAV- and TRBV-specific primers were used to synthesize first-strand cDNA, so that both TCRalpha and TCRbeta chains were covered. TCRs were amplified with Phusion for 15 to 20 PCR cycles using a constant-region primer together with the adapter attached to the V primers. Amplification of the isolated mRNA was done with the MessageAmp II aRNA Amplification Kit, which involved an approximately 15-hour in vitro transcription at 37 degrees C. The Dynabeads mRNA DIRECT Purification Kit was used to isolate the mRNA for TCR sequencing. Indexed Illumina adapters were added in a second Phusion PCR of roughly 26 cycles, after which AMPure XP beads were used to purify the products. In the source study's methods: Custom Perl scripts were used to pool TCR sequences that encoded the same protein, to remove out-of-frame sequences, and to calculate the abundance of each clonotype. Any TCR sequence supported by only a single read was excluded from analysis. Repertoire metrics included Shannon entropy, Gini index, clonality, richness, and frequency of TCRs shared between repertoires. TCRdb trimmed the raw reads at Q25, called clones with MiXCR and kept productive beta chains. One record per CDR3 amino acid sequence lists the most common genes and DNA. The V and J calls shown here were made by TCRdb, not taken from the authors' results. Counted in this sample were 60,000 to 90,000 distinct CDR3 sequences; around 32% of them appeared once. Around 10% of the sample goes to the ten largest clones.

The source was PBMCs, collected before treatment. The chain links TRBV28 with TRBJ2-5, with 8 central nucleotides matching TRBD2. This clonotype originated in a female donor with ovarian cancer. The CDR3 region: CASSYNGRDQETQYF. The DNA reads TGTGCCAGCAGCTACAACGGGAGGGACCAAGAGACCCAGTACTTC.